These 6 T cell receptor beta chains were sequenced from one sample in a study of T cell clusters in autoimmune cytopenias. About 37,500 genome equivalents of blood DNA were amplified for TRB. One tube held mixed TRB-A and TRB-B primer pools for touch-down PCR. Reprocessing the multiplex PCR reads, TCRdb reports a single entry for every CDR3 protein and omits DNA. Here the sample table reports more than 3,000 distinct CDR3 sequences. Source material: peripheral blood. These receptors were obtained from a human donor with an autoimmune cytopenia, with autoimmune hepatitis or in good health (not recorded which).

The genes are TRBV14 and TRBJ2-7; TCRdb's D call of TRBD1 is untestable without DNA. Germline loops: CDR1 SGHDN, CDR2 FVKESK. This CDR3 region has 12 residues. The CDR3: CASSHGGYEQYF.

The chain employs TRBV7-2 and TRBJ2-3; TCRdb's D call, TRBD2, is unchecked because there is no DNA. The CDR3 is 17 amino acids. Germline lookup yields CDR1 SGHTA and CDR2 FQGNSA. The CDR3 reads CASSLTAGRGDTDTQYF.

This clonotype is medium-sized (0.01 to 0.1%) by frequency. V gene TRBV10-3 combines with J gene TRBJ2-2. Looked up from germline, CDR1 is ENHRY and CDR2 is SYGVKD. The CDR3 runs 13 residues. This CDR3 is CAIGQSNTGELFF.

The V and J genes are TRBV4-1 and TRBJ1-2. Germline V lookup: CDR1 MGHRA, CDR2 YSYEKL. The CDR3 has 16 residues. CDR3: CASSQLRGGTLYGYTF.

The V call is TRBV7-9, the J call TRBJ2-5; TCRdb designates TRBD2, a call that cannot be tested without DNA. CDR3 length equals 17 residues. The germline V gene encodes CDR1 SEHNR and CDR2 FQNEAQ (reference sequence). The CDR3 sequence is CASSLRGGRASQETQYF. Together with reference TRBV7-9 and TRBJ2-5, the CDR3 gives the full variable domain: DTGVSQNPRHKITKRGQNVTFRCDPISEHNRLYWYRQTLGQGPEFLTYFQNEAQLEKSRLLSDRFSAERPKGSFSTLEIQRTEQGDSAMYLCASSLRGGRASQETQYFGPGTRLLVL.

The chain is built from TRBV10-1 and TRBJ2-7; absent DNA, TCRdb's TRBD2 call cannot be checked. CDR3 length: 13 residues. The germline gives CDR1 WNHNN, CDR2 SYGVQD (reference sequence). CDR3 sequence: CASSEIGTGEQYF.